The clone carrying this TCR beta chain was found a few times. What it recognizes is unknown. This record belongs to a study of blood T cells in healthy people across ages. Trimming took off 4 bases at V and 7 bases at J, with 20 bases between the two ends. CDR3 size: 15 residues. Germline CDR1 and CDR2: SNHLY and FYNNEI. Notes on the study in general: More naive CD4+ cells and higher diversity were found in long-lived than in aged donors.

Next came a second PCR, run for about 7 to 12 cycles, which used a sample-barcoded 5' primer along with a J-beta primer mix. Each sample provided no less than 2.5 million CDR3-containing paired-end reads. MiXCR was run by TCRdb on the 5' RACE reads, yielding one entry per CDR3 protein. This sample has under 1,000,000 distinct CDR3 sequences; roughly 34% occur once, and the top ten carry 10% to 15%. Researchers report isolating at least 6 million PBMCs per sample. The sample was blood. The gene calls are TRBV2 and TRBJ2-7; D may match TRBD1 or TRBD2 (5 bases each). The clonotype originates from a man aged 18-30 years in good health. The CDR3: CASSGPPGRSFEQYF. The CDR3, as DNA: TGTGCCAGCAGTGGCCCCCCGGGACGGAGTTTTGAGCAGTACTTC. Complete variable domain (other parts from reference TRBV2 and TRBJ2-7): EPEVTQTPSHQVTQMGQEVILRCVPISNHLYFYWYRQILGQKVEFLVSFYNNEISEKSEIFDDQFSVERPDGSNFTLKIRSTKLEDSAMYFCASSGPPGRSFEQYFGPGTRLTVT.